Each of the 27 T cell receptor beta chains below was sequenced from the same sample in a study of T cells after yellow fever vaccination. TCRdb passed the 5' RACE reads through MiXCR, listing each CDR3 protein once. This sample carries roughly 30,000 distinct CDR3 sequences, about 11% of them seen once, and the ten largest clones take roughly an eighth. Source: PBMCs, either bulk or a sorted T-cell subset (CD4+, CD8+, memory, or dextramer-sorted; not recorded which), taken around 15 days after the first yellow fever vaccination. The receptors stem from a man aged 18 to 35 who received the YFV17D yellow fever vaccine.

This clonotype came up many times. V gene TRBV20-1 combines with J gene TRBJ1-5, with 9 bases that match TRBD1. V shed 5 bases and J 1 base; nucleotides not matched to a gene: 6. CDR1 DFQATT and CDR2 SNEGSKA come from the germline V gene (reference sequence). CDR3 size: 15 residues. The CDR3 loop reads CSAEQGAGSNQPQHF. The CDR3 DNA reads TGCAGTGCTGAACAGGGGGCAGGGAGCAATCAGCCCCAGCATTTT.

The table lists this clonotype with many counts. The V and J genes are TRBV20-1 and TRBJ2-1; no clear D gene. Germline V CDR1 and CDR2: DFQATT, SNEGSKA (reference sequence). This CDR3 has 13 amino acids. Trimming stripped 1 base from V and 2 bases from J, with 6 bases between. The CDR3 DNA reads as TGCAGTGCTAGAGTTGACACCTACAATGAGCAGTTCTTC. This encodes CSARVDTYNEQFF.

This clonotype was seen ten or more times. V gene TRBV11-2 combines with J gene TRBJ2-7; TRBD2 matches 9 bases. Germline CDR1 SGHAT, CDR2 FQNNGV. CDR3 size: 15 residues. J was trimmed by 6 bases and V by 4 bases; bases with no gene match: 10. CDR3 in DNA: TGTGCCAGCAGCTCCCTGCGGGGGGGGCCTTCCGAGCAGTACGTC. Its translation: CASSSLRGGPSEQYV.

This clonotype was counted at least ten times. V usage is TRBV5-1 and J usage is TRBJ2-2; D ambiguous. The CDR3 contains 13 residues. V lost 2 bases, J lost 5 bases, and 7 bases lay in between. Per the germline V gene, CDR1 is SGHRS and CDR2 is YFSETQ. The CDR3 DNA reads as TGCGCCAGCAGCTTCGACTCTACCGGGGAGCTGTTTTTT. This translates into CASSFDSTGELFF.

This clonotype showed up just a few times. The genes are TRBV2 and TRBJ2-7; tentatively, D is TRBD1 (5 bases). V gave up 7 bases and J gave up 2 bases, with 15 bases separating them. Germline V gene sequence: CDR1 SNHLY, CDR2 FYNNEI. The CDR3 sequence is 14 residues long. CDR3 sequence (DNA): TGTGCCAGCAATCTTCCGGGCAGGGCCTACGAGCAGTACGTC. It yields the protein CASNLPGRAYEQYV.

Turning to this clonotype: One end of the junction is discordant with germline, which a read error may explain. The CDR3 region has the DNA TGTTCCACCAGCAGAGAGAAGCGGTGGGGCGGCACAGATACGCAGTATTTT. It yields the protein CSTSREKRWGGTDTQYF. The J gene is TRBJ2-3, the V gene TRBV15; D may be TRBD1 or TRBD2 (5 bases each). Looked up from germline, CDR1 is LNHNV and CDR2 is YYDKDF (reference sequence). This CDR3 has 17 amino acids.

This clonotype was detected ten times or more. The chain combines TRBV20-1 with TRBJ2-2; tentatively, D is TRBD2 (5 bases). This CDR3 comprises 15 residues. Trimming removed 0 bases at V and 7 bases at J, with 15 bases between. Per the germline V gene, CDR1 is DFQATT and CDR2 is SNEGSKA (reference sequence). CDR3 amino acids: CSARDPQREIGELFF. CDR3 in DNA: TGCAGTGCTAGAGATCCGCAAAGGGAGATCGGGGAGCTGTTTTTT.

Ten or more counts support this clonotype. The chain employs TRBV4-3 and TRBJ1-1, with D possibly being TRBD1 (5 bases). Germline V gives CDR1 LGHNA, CDR2 YSLEER. Trimming pared 3 bases from V and 0 bases from J, leaving 14 bases between. The CDR3 covers 16 residues. The CDR3 region has the DNA TGCGCCAGCAGCCAGGGTACTGACAGCATGAACACTGAAGCTTTCTTT. It specifies CASSQGTDSMNTEAFF.

At least ten counts were recorded for this clonotype. The DNA for the CDR3 is TGTGCCAGCAGCTTAGGCGGAACAGATACGCAGTATTTT. As protein: CASSLGGTDTQYF. The rearrangement links TRBV7-8 to TRBJ2-3; D not resolved. The V end was cut by 1 base, the J end by 3 bases, with 5 bases between. The CDR3 totals 13 residues. CDR1 is SGHVS and CDR2 is FQNEAQ in the germline V gene. Together with reference TRBV7-8 and TRBJ2-3, the CDR3 gives the full variable domain: GAGVSQSPRYKVAKRGQDVALRCDPISGHVSLFWYQQALGQGPEFLTYFQNEAQLDKSGLPSDRFFAERPEGSVSTLKIQRTQQEDSAVYLCASSLGGTDTQYFGPGTRLTVL.

This clonotype was seen ten or more times. V gene TRBV6-5 combines with J gene TRBJ1-1; no definite D call. This CDR3 spans 14 amino acids. Trimming took off 6 bases at V and 0 bases at J, with 11 bases between the two ends. CDR1 and CDR2 from the germline V gene are MNHEY and SVGAGI. CDR3 loop: CASSGPPMNTEAFF. In DNA, the CDR3 is TGTGCCAGCAGCGGGCCACCCATGAACACTGAAGCTTTCTTT.

The chain has TRBV27 and TRBJ1-1; D ambiguous. Germline CDR1 MNHEY, CDR2 SMNVEV (reference sequence). The CDR3 runs to 14 residues. Trimming left V 7 bases short and J 3 bases short, with 15 bases between. The CDR3 DNA sequence: TGTGCCAGCACCCCCGGTGGGATATACACTGAAGCTTTCTTT. Protein product: CASTPGGIYTEAFF.

Many counts were recorded for this clonotype. J is TRBJ2-3 and V is TRBV4-3; 9 bases are a match to TRBD1. The CDR3 spans 17 residues. Germline values: CDR1 LGHNA, CDR2 YSLEER. The ends lost 0 bases at V and 4 bases at J; junction bases unmatched: 8. CDR3 loop: CASSQEGDREGPDTQYF. The CDR3 coding sequence is TGCGCCAGCAGCCAAGAAGGGGACAGGGAGGGCCCAGATACGCAGTATTTT.

The table lists this clonotype with many counts. V usage is TRBV5-1 and J usage is TRBJ2-3; 8 bases map to TRBD1. Germline V gives CDR1 SGHRS, CDR2 YFSETQ. Trimming cost V 4 bases and J 2 bases; bases outside gene matches: 3. This CDR3 comprises 14 residues. Here the CDR3 reads CASSPGQVTDTQYF. CDR3 sequence (DNA): TGCGCCAGCAGCCCGGGACAGGTCACAGATACGCAGTATTTT.

This clonotype appeared many times. The chain carries TRBV4-2 and TRBJ2-2; D uncertain. Trimming took 1 base from V and 1 from J, leaving 7 bases between them. The germline V gene encodes CDR1 LGHNA and CDR2 YNFKEQ. The CDR3 covers 15 residues. The CDR3 DNA follows: TGTGCCAGCAGCCAAGCCCAGGAGAACACCGGGGAGCTGTTTTTT. Its protein product is CASSQAQENTGELFF.

This clonotype was counted at least ten times. V is TRBV7-3 and J is TRBJ2-3, with D hard to call. V shed 7 bases and J shed 4 bases, with 9 bases lying between them. CDR3 size: 12 residues. Germline V gene sequence: CDR1 SGHTA, CDR2 FQGTGA. CDR3 amino acids: CASTDIPDTQYF. As DNA, the CDR3 is TGTGCCAGCACTGACATCCCAGATACGCAGTATTTT.

This clonotype was counted at least ten times. The chain couples TRBV20-1 to TRBJ1-4; no clear D. Germline V gene data show CDR1 as DFQATT and CDR2 as SNEGSKA (reference sequence). The CDR3 is 15 amino acids. Between the trimmed V and J ends, which lost 3 bases and 0 bases, there was a span of 11 bases. This CDR3 reads CSASPQIATNEKLFF. DNA of the CDR3: TGCAGTGCTAGTCCCCAGATTGCAACTAATGAAAAACTGTTTTTT.

V usage is TRBV19 and J usage is TRBJ1-6, with 7 bases that match TRBD1. With 3 bases clipped from V and 7 bases from J, the junction kept 3 bases outside the gene matches. Germline values: CDR1 LNHDA, CDR2 SQIVND (reference sequence). The CDR3 is 14 residues long. This CDR3 is CASSIGQVNSPLHF. The CDR3 DNA reads TGTGCCAGTAGTATTGGACAGGTGAATTCACCCCTCCACTTT. Full variable domain (remainder filled in from reference TRBV19 and TRBJ1-6): DGGITQSPKYLFRKEGQNVTLSCEQNLNHDAMYWYRQDPGQGLRLIYYSQIVNDFQKGDIAEGYSVSREKKESFPLTVTSAQKNPTAFYLCASSIGQVNSPLHFGNGTRLTVT.

This clonotype was counted at least ten times. One junction end does not reproduce the germline sequence, and a read error may be involved. The CDR3 DNA reads as TGTGCCAGCTCTCCACAGGGCTACTCTGGAAACACCATATATTTT. It specifies CASSPQGYSGNTIYF. The rearrangement uses TRBV18 and TRBJ1-3; maybe TRBD1 (6 bases). Germline V gene data show CDR1 as KGHSH and CDR2 as LQKENI. This CDR3 contains 15 residues.

This clonotype has a count of ten or more. The chain recombines TRBV7-2 with TRBJ2-1, with 9 bases lining up with TRBD1. Trimming removed 1 base from V and 13 bases from J; junction bases left unmatched: 8. This CDR3 is built from 14 residues. Looked up from germline, CDR1 is SGHTA and CDR2 is FQGNSA. The CDR3 bases are TGTGCCAGCAGCTTAGTCCGGGACAGGGCCACACAGTTCTTC. This encodes CASSLVRDRATQFF. The full variable domain, completed using reference TRBV7-2 and TRBJ2-1, is GAGVSQSPSNKVTEKGKDVELRCDPISGHTALYWYRQSLGQGLEFLIYFQGNSAPDKSGLPSDRFSAERTGGSVSTLTIQRTQQEDSAVYLCASSLVRDRATQFFGPGTRLTVL.

The sample holds many counts of this clonotype. The chain links TRBV6-5 to TRBJ1-2, with TRBD1 identical over 7 bases. CDR3 length: 12 residues. Germline CDR1 reads MNHEY; CDR2 reads SVGAGI. The ends lost 8 bases at V and 8 bases at J; junction bases unmatched: 8. The DNA for the CDR3 is TGTGCCAGCCAGGGGGACAAAGGCGGCTACACCTTC. This gives the protein CASQGDKGGYTF.

The sample holds many counts of this clonotype. The chain couples TRBV12-3 or TRBV12-4 to TRBJ2-7; 8 bases align to TRBD1. Trimming took 6 bases from V and 4 from J; bases not matched to a gene: 8. The CDR3 consists of 14 residues. For the CDR3, the DNA is TGTGCCAGCAGACCAGGGGGCGCAGGATACGAGCAGTACTTC. Translation: CASRPGGAGYEQYF.

This clonotype was recorded at least ten times. The gene calls are TRBV6-2 or TRBV6-3 and TRBJ2-3, with TRBD2 matching 10 bases. V trimming: 5 bases; J trimming: 2 bases; junction bases outside the gene matches: 7. From germline, CDR1 is MNHEY and CDR2 SVGEGT. The CDR3 is made up of 16 amino acids. The CDR3 DNA sequence: TGTGCCAGCAGTCCCGGGACTAGCGTCGTCACAGATACGCAGTATTTT. Its protein is CASSPGTSVVTDTQYF.

This clonotype has just a few counts. The CDR3, as DNA: TGTGCCACCAGCAGTCGGACTAGCGGGGGCCGCTCTGGGGCCAACGTCCTGACTTTC. Translated: CATSSRTSGGRSGANVLTF. The chain is built from TRBV15 and TRBJ2-6; TRBD2 matches at 13 bases. The germline V gene has CDR1 LNHNV and CDR2 YYDKDF (reference sequence). J gave up 0 bases and V 3 bases, and 5 bases lay outside the gene matches. This CDR3 spans 19 amino acids.

This clonotype appeared many times. The V gene is TRBV12-3 or TRBV12-4, the J gene TRBJ2-7; 8 nucleotides agree with TRBD1. This CDR3 has 14 amino acids. V was pared by 5 bases and J by 3 bases, with 6 bases of the junction left unmatched. The DNA for the CDR3 is TGTGCCAGCAGTCCCGGGGACAGGATCTACGAGCAGTACTTC. Translation: CASSPGDRIYEQYF.

This clonotype was detected ten times or more. This chain joins TRBV28 and TRBJ1-1; D unresolved. Looked up from germline, CDR1 is MDHEN and CDR2 is SYDVKM. Trimming removed 3 bases from V and 4 bases from J, with 15 bases in between. There are 15 residues in the CDR3. CDR3 DNA: TGTGCCAGCAGTTTTGGCACCGGCACCGGCACTGAAGCTTTCTTT. Its translation: CASSFGTGTGTEAFF.

Many counts were recorded for this clonotype. The chain uses TRBV12-3 or TRBV12-4 and TRBJ2-1, with TRBD1 as a possible D gene (6 bases). The CDR3 has 14 residues. V was trimmed by 6 bases and J by 6 bases, leaving 15 bases between them. CDR3 in DNA: TGTGCCAGCAGCCCCGATGGGGGCCGCAATGAGCAGTTCTTC. Translation gives CASSPDGGRNEQFF.

Comments on this clonotype: Its ends do not fully match the called genes, so a read error is possible. The chain employs TRBV6-5 and TRBJ1-1; 7 bases match TRBD1. This CDR3 is built from 13 residues. Germline V lookup: CDR1 MNHEY, CDR2 SVGAGI. The CDR3 bases are TGTGCCAGCCGTTACCGGGACAGTGTCGGGGCTTTCTTT. This encodes CASRYRDSVGAFF.